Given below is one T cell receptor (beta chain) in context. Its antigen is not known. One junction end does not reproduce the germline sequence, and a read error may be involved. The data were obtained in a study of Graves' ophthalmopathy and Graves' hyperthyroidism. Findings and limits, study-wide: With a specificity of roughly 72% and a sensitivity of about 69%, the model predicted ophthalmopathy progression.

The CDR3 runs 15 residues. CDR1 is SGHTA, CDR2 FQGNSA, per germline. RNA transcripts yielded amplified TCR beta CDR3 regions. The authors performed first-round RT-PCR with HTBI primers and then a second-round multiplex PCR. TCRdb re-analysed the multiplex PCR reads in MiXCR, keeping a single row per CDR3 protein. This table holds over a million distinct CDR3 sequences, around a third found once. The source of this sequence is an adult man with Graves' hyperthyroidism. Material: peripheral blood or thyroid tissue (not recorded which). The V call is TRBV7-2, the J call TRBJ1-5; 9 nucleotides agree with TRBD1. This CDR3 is CASSLLDRGTQAQHF. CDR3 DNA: TGTGCCAGCAGTTTACTCGACAGGGGGACTCAGGCCCAGCATTTT.